The 32 T cell receptor beta chains below come from one sample, sequenced in a study of PD-1 blockade in mismatch repair-deficient tumors. Libraries were prepared by immunoSEQ multiplex PCR; TCRdb keeps only in-frame clonotypes and omits some of them. The sample lists 95,000 to 150,000 clones; about 88% were seen once. The source was peripheral blood, collected 44 weeks after starting pembrolizumab. The receptors were sampled from an adult with mismatch repair-deficient cancer.

The V and J genes are TRBV4-3 and TRBJ2-7; a weak D match, TRBD2 (5 bases). This CDR3 contains 15 residues. Between the trimmed V and J ends, which lost 0 bases and 1 base, there was a span of 10 bases. Germline loops: CDR1 LGHNA, CDR2 YSLEER. This chain's CDR3 is CASSQDLTRSYEQYF. In DNA form, the CDR3 reads TGCGCCAGCAGCCAAGATTTAACTAGATCCTACGAGCAGTACTTC.

The chain links TRBV9 to TRBJ1-2, with 12 nucleotides matching TRBD1. Trimming at V came to 2 bases and at J to 6 bases, leaving 8 bases not matched to a gene. The CDR3 has 16 amino acids. Looked up from germline, CDR1 is SGDLS and CDR2 is YYNGEE. Written as DNA, the CDR3 is TGTGCCAGCAGCGTTCGCCGGGACAGGGGGCCTAATGGCTACACCTTC. It specifies CASSVRRDRGPNGYTF.

This clone was found a few times. The rearrangement joins TRBV4-3 to TRBJ1-5; D remains unclear. With 2 bases removed from V and 5 bases from J, the gap between germline ends came to 7 bases. Germline V gene sequence: CDR1 LGHNA, CDR2 YSLEER. This CDR3 is built from 13 residues. Here the CDR3 DNA reads TGCGCCAGCAGCCAATCGGTAGATCAGCCCCAGCATTTT. It encodes CASSQSVDQPQHF.

The genes are TRBV6-5 and TRBJ2-7; D is possibly TRBD1 or TRBD2 (5 bases each). CDR1 is MNHEY, CDR2 SVGAGI, per germline. The V gene lost 8 bases and the J gene lost 1 base, with 6 bases spanning the gap. This CDR3 region has 11 residues. This CDR3 is CASGGSYEQYF. The DNA of the CDR3 is TGTGCCAGCGGGGGATCCTACGAGCAGTACTTC.

The rearrangement links TRBV15 to TRBJ2-1, with no clear D. V was cut by 0 bases and J by 8 bases, with 5 bases left in between. CDR3 length equals 12 residues. CDR1 is LNHNV, CDR2 YYDKDF, per germline (reference sequence). The CDR3 region is CATSRDGDEQFF. Here the CDR3 DNA reads TGTGCCACCAGCAGAGATGGGGATGAGCAGTTCTTC.

V gene TRBV7-2 combines with J gene TRBJ2-1; weak D call: TRBD2 (6 bases). Trimming shortened V by 3 bases and J by 5 bases, and 11 bases separated the two germline ends. The germline V gene has CDR1 SGHTA and CDR2 FQGNSA. The CDR3 consists of 14 residues. Here the CDR3 DNA reads TGTGCCAGCAGCTTCTGGACTACCCACAATGAGCAGTTCTTC. Translation gives CASSFWTTHNEQFF.

Regarding this clone: The junction and the germline gene differ at one end; a read error may be behind it. The J gene is TRBJ2-1, the V gene TRBV11-2; TRBD2 matches 9 bases. This CDR3 contains 17 residues. The germline V gene has CDR1 SGHAT and CDR2 FQNNGV. In nucleotides, the CDR3 is TGTGCCAGCAGGTTAGGGAGGGGCGGGAGGGCAGGCAATGAGCAGTTCTTC. The encoded protein is CASRLGRGGRAGNEQFF.

Here the CDR3 DNA reads TGTGCCAGCAGCTTAGAGGGCCGACAGACCTCTGGGGCCAACGTCCTGACTTTC. As protein: CASSLEGRQTSGANVLTF. The rearrangement links TRBV11-3 to TRBJ2-6, with D perhaps matching TRBD1 (5 bases). The CDR3 sequence is 18 residues long. Germline V gives CDR1 SGHNT, CDR2 YENEEA. Between the trimmed V and J ends, which lost 0 bases and 0 bases, there was a span of 12 bases.

The chain links TRBV7-9 to TRBJ2-1, with D possibly matching TRBD2 (6 bases). This CDR3 contains 12 residues. Germline V gene lookup returns CDR1 SEHNR and CDR2 FQNEAQ (reference sequence). The V end lost 2 bases, the J end lost 7 bases, and 6 bases lay between the germline ends. The CDR3 DNA reads TGTGCCAGCAGCTTACGGGAGAATGAGCAGTTCTTC. As protein: CASSLRENEQFF.

The V call is TRBV4-1, the J call TRBJ2-5, with 10 bases identical to TRBD2. CDR1 is MGHRA, CDR2 YSYEKL, per germline. V shed 1 base and J 1 base; nucleotides not matched to a gene: 9. The CDR3 length is 18 residues. The CDR3 coding sequence is TGCGCCAGCAGCCAAGGAACGCGGGCTAGCGGGAGCCAAGAGACCCAGTACTTC. Its translation: CASSQGTRASGSQETQYF.

The J gene is TRBJ2-3, the V gene TRBV5-4; 10 bases match TRBD2. Looked up from germline, CDR1 is SGHNT and CDR2 is YYREEE (reference sequence). The CDR3 covers 15 residues. With V trimmed by 3 bases and J by 3 bases, 4 bases remained unmatched. The CDR3 sequence is CASSSGTSVTDTQYF. The CDR3, as DNA: TGTGCCAGCAGCTCCGGGACTAGCGTAACAGATACGCAGTATTTT.

The V gene is TRBV7-2, the J gene TRBJ2-7; a weak D match, TRBD2 (5 bases). From germline, CDR1 is SGHTA and CDR2 FQGNSA. This CDR3 has 16 amino acids. Trimming cost V 5 bases and J 0 bases, with 17 bases left between them. The CDR3 region has the DNA TGTGCCAGCAGCCCCACTGTCTGGGAGAGCTCCTACGAGCAGTACTTC. It yields the protein CASSPTVWESSYEQYF.

The rearrangement uses TRBV19 and TRBJ2-5, with 9 bases aligning to TRBD1. The CDR3 extends over 14 amino acids. The trim removed 6 bases at V and 3 bases at J, leaving 5 bases unmatched. Germline V gives CDR1 LNHDA, CDR2 SQIVND (reference sequence). The CDR3 loop reads CASRKGQGKETQYF. In DNA form, the CDR3 reads TGTGCCAGTAGGAAGGGACAGGGAAAAGAGACCCAGTACTTC.

The V gene is TRBV7-2, the J gene TRBJ2-1; TRBD2 might be the D (6 bases). With 3 bases removed from V and 0 bases from J, the gap between germline ends came to 9 bases. There are 15 residues in the CDR3. The V gene's germline CDR1 is SGHTA and CDR2 FQGNSA. CDR3 region: CASSFWRDSYNEQFF. CDR3 DNA sequence: TGTGCCAGCAGCTTTTGGCGGGACTCCTACAATGAGCAGTTCTTC.

The chain employs TRBV4-2 and TRBJ2-5; D is uncertain. Germline V gene data show CDR1 as LGHNA and CDR2 as YNFKEQ. Trimming pared 0 bases from V and 5 bases from J, leaving 10 bases between. CDR3 length: 14 amino acids. The CDR3 sequence is CASSQDGVAETQYF. CDR3 in DNA: TGTGCCAGCAGCCAAGATGGGGTGGCGGAGACCCAGTACTTC.

The gene calls are TRBV4-2 and TRBJ2-5; 8 bases agree with TRBD1. CDR3 size: 16 residues. V lost 4 bases, J lost 5 bases, and 12 bases stayed unmatched. Germline CDR1 is LGHNA and CDR2 is YNFKEQ. The CDR3 nucleotides read TGTGCCAGCAGCCCTACAGGGGGGCGGCTTGGGGAGACCCAGTACTTC. It yields the protein CASSPTGGRLGETQYF.

This chain connects TRBV15 to TRBJ2-7, with D tentatively TRBD1 (6 bases). Trimming removed 1 base from V and 2 bases from J, with 12 bases in between. The CDR3 is 15 residues long. Germline CDR1 LNHNV, CDR2 YYDKDF (reference sequence). The CDR3 loop is CATSRGRDNPYEQYF. CDR3 nucleotides: TGTGCCACCAGCAGAGGACGGGACAACCCCTACGAGCAGTACTTC.

The J gene is TRBJ1-2, the V gene TRBV4-3; D is perhaps TRBD1 (5 bases). CDR1 LGHNA and CDR2 YSLEER come from the germline V gene. V shed 0 bases and J shed 3 bases, with 8 bases lying between them. The CDR3 has 14 amino acids. CDR3 loop: CASSQDRGYYGYTF. In DNA form, the CDR3 reads TGCGCCAGCAGCCAAGATCGGGGGTACTATGGCTACACCTTC.

J is TRBJ1-2 and V is TRBV5-8; a possible D gene is TRBD1 (5 bases). This CDR3 region has 15 residues. V shed 0 bases and J shed 4 bases, with 13 bases lying between them. Germline CDR1 SGHTS, CDR2 YDEGEE. The CDR3 sequence: CASSLVAGYAYGYTF. For the CDR3, the DNA is TGTGCCAGCAGCTTGGTGGCAGGGTACGCCTATGGCTACACCTTC.

This chain uses TRBV6-5 with TRBJ2-3; no clear D gene. Deletions cut 2 bases from V and 6 bases from J, with 15 bases between. The CDR3 extends over 15 amino acids. Germline CDR1 reads MNHEY; CDR2 reads SVGAGI. The CDR3 bases are TGTGCCAGCAGTTACAGAGGCAGGATGTTGGATACGCAGTATTTT. As protein: CASSYRGRMLDTQYF.

The rearrangement uses TRBV5-8 and TRBJ2-1, with TRBD2 matching 11 bases. Trimming took 4 bases from V and 2 from J; bases not matched to a gene: 2. The CDR3 is 15 amino acids. CDR1 is SGHTS and CDR2 is YDEGEE in the germline V gene. The CDR3 protein is CASSKLAGAYNEQFF. The DNA of the CDR3 is TGTGCCAGCAGCAAACTAGCGGGAGCCTACAATGAGCAGTTCTTC.

V usage is TRBV21-1 and J usage is TRBJ2-1; TRBD2 was called by the table and not checked on the DNA. TRBV21-1 is tagged as a pseudogene. CDR3 length: 14 amino acids. The CDR3 is CASSPLPGDAEQFF. CDR3 nucleotides: TGTGCCAGCAGCCCCCTCCCGGGGGACGCTGAGCAGTTCTTC.

The V call is TRBV29-1, the J call TRBJ2-3; D uncertain. Deletions cut 3 bases from V and 2 bases from J, with 15 bases between. The CDR3 spans 15 residues. Germline loops: CDR1 SQVTM, CDR2 ANQGSEA. The CDR3 region has the DNA TGCAGCGTTGAGATACCAGACCACCCCACAGATACGCAGTATTTT. Amino acid sequence: CSVEIPDHPTDTQYF.

The V gene is TRBV11-3, the J gene TRBJ1-4, with D perhaps TRBD1 (5 bases). Germline V CDR1 and CDR2: SGHNT, YENEEA. The ends were cut back, 1 base at V and 6 bases at J, with 12 bases in the middle. The CDR3 runs 15 residues. For the CDR3, the DNA is TGTGCCAGCAGCTTAGGTCAGGGTCTGGATGAAAAACTGTTTTTT. Residues: CASSLGQGLDEKLFF. Full variable domain (remainder filled in from reference TRBV11-3 and TRBJ1-4): EAGVVQSPRYKIIEKKQPVAFWCNPISGHNTLYWYLQNLGQGPELLIRYENEEAVDDSQLPKDRFSAERLKGVDSTLKIQPAELGDSAVYLCASSLGQGLDEKLFFGSGTQLSVL.

The chain recombines TRBV4-1 with TRBJ2-2; maybe TRBD2 (6 bases). The CDR3 covers 14 residues. Germline loops: CDR1 MGHRA, CDR2 YSYEKL. V lost 6 bases, J lost 5 bases, and 13 bases lay in between. This CDR3 reads CASSFAEGTGELFF. The CDR3 region has the DNA TGCGCCAGCAGTTTCGCGGAGGGAACCGGGGAGCTGTTTTTT.

This clone has a single count. The chain has TRBV7-9 and TRBJ2-7; 8 positions agree with TRBD1. Germline CDR1 is SEHNR and CDR2 is FQNEAQ (reference sequence). The junction had 9 bases not matched to a gene; V was cut back by 5 bases and J by 0 bases. This CDR3 contains 16 residues. The CDR3 DNA is TGTGCCAGCAGCCGTTACAGGGGGGAGAGCTCCTACGAGCAGTACTTC. It yields the protein CASSRYRGESSYEQYF.

The chain joins TRBV25-1 to TRBJ2-5; D gene ambiguous. Germline V CDR1 and CDR2: MGHDK, SYGVNS. Trimming shortened V by 5 bases and J by 3 bases, and 22 bases separated the two germline ends. The CDR3 totals 17 residues. The CDR3 is CASSPYGAGEEEETQYF. The CDR3 nucleotides are TGTGCCAGCAGTCCCTACGGAGCCGGAGAGGAAGAAGAGACCCAGTACTTC.

The V gene is TRBV5-4, the J gene TRBJ1-1, with 8 positions matching TRBD1. V lost 5 bases, J lost 4 bases, and 7 bases stayed unmatched. The CDR3 sequence is 14 residues long. Germline values: CDR1 SGHNT, CDR2 YYREEE (reference sequence). The CDR3 DNA sequence: TGTGCCAGCAGACCAATACAGGGGGGCACTGAAGCTTTCTTT. This translates into CASRPIQGGTEAFF. Combining the CDR3 with reference TRBV5-4 and TRBJ1-1 gives the whole variable domain ETGVTQSPTHLIKTRGQQVTLRCSSQSGHNTVSWYQQALGQGPQFIFQYYREEENGRGNFPPRFSGLQFPNYSSELNVNALELDDSALYLCASRPIQGGTEAFFGQGTRLTVV.

J is TRBJ1-1 and V is TRBV12-5, with D possibly being TRBD1 (5 bases). The CDR3 is 14 residues long. Trimming took off 6 bases at V and 4 bases at J, with 15 bases between the two ends. The germline V gene has CDR1 LGHNT and CDR2 FRNRAP. CDR3 protein: CASGRGMRGTEAFF. The CDR3, as DNA: TGTGCTAGTGGGCGGGGGATGCGTGGCACTGAAGCTTTCTTT.

The chain couples TRBV19 to TRBJ1-1; tentative D call: TRBD1 (5 bases). The V gene lost 5 bases and the J gene lost 0 bases, with 10 bases spanning the gap. CDR1 and CDR2 (germline): LNHDA, SQIVND (reference sequence). The CDR3 runs 14 residues. This CDR3 reads CASSGAPMNTEAFF. CDR3 in DNA: TGTGCCAGTAGTGGGGCACCTATGAACACTGAAGCTTTCTTT.

The chain has TRBV5-5 and TRBJ1-5; 9 positions agree with TRBD1. V was clipped by 3 bases and J by 6 bases; unmatched bases: 1. CDR3 size: 13 residues. From germline, CDR1 is SGHKS and CDR2 YYEKEE (reference sequence). The CDR3: CASSSGQGQPQHF. DNA of the CDR3: TGTGCCAGCAGCTCGGGACAGGGTCAGCCCCAGCATTTT.

CDR3 bases: TGTGCCAGCAGCGTAGATGGGGGTAGGGCTAGCGGGAGACATGAGCAGTTCTTC. Translated, it gives CASSVDGGRASGRHEQFF. This chain connects TRBV9 to TRBJ2-1, with TRBD2 matching 10 bases. J gave up 8 bases and V 0 bases, and 14 bases lay outside the gene matches. CDR1 and CDR2 from the germline V gene are SGDLS and YYNGEE. This CDR3 region has 18 residues.